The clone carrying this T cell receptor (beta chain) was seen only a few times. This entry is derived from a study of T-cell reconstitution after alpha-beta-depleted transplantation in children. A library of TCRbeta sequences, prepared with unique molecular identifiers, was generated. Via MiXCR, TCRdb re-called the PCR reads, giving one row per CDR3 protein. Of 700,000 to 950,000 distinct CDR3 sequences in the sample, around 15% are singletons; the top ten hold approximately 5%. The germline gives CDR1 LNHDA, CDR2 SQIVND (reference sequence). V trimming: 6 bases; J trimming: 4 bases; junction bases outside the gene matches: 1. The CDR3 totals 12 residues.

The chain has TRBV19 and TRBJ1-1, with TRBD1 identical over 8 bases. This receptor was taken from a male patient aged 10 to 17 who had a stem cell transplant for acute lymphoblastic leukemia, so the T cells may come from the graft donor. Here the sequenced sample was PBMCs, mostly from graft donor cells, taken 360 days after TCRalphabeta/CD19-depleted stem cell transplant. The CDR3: CASRGQGTEAFF. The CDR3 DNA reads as TGTGCCAGTAGAGGACAGGGCACTGAAGCTTTCTTT.